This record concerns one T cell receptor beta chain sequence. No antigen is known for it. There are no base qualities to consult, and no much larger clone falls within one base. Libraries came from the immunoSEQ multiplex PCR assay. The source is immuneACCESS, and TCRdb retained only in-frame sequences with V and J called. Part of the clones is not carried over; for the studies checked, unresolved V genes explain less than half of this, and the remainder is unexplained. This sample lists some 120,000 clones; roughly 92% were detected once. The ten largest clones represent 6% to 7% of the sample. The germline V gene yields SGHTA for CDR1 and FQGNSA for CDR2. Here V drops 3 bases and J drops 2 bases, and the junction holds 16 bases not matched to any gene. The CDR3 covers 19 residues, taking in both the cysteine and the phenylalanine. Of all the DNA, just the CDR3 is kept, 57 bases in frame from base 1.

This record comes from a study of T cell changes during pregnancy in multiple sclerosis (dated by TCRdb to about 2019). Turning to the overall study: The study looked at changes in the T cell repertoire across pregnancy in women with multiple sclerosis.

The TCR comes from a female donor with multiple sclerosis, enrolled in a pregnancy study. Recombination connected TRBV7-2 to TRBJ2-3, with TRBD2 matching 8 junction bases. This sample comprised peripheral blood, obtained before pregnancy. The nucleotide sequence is TGTGCCAGCAGCTTGCAGGGCATCCCGGGAGGGCCTAACACAGATACGCAGTATTTT. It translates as CASSLQGIPGGPNTDTQYF.